The 24 T cell receptor beta chains given below trace back to one sample, sequenced in a study of cytomegalovirus exposure and HLA in healthy donors. Data came from immunoSEQ multiplex PCR; TCRdb stores just in-frame clones and leaves some out. Of roughly 300,000 clones listed, 88% are singletons. What was sequenced was PBMCs. The receptors originated from a woman between 18 and 29 years old in good health and CMV-seronegative.

The chain carries TRBV28 and TRBJ2-1, with D perhaps matching TRBD2 (6 bases). The CDR3 has 16 residues. Germline lookup yields CDR1 MDHEN and CDR2 SYDVKM. Trimming stripped 6 bases from V and 2 bases from J, with 17 bases between. CDR3 sequence (DNA): TGTGCCAGCAGACGCGGGGCGAGTTTGGCCTACAATGAGCAGTTCTTC. Translating it yields CASRRGASLAYNEQFF.

This chain connects TRBV27 to TRBJ2-1; the D gene is possibly TRBD2 (5 bases). The germline V and J ends were trimmed by 7 bases and 5 bases, with 12 bases remaining between them. From germline, CDR1 is MNHEY and CDR2 SMNVEV (reference sequence). The CDR3 is 13 residues long. The CDR3 nucleotides read TGTGCCAGCATCCAAGGAGGCAACAATGAGCAGTTCTTC. It encodes CASIQGGNNEQFF.

This clone was detected only once. The gene calls are TRBV2 and TRBJ1-1; 8 bases agree with TRBD1. V trimming: 3 bases; J trimming: 4 bases; junction bases outside the gene matches: 4. The CDR3 contains 14 residues. Germline values: CDR1 SNHLY, CDR2 FYNNEI. Written as DNA, the CDR3 is TGTGCCAGCAGTGATCAGGGGGCCGGCACTGAAGCTTTCTTT. Amino acids: CASSDQGAGTEAFF.

On this clone: Different DNA sequences within this sample yield the same CDR3. This chain connects TRBV30 to TRBJ1-3; unclear D gene. Looked up from germline, CDR1 is GTSNPN and CDR2 is SVGIG (reference sequence). CDR3 length equals 12 residues. Trimming removed 0 bases at V and 3 bases at J, with 3 bases between. In nucleotides, the CDR3 is TGTGCCTGGAGTGTACTTGGAAACACCATATATTTT. Its protein is CAWSVLGNTIYF.

The gene calls are TRBV2 and TRBJ2-5, with D perhaps matching TRBD1 (6 bases). CDR1 and CDR2 from the germline V gene are SNHLY and FYNNEI. The CDR3 covers 14 residues. V lost 6 bases and J lost 6, with 17 bases in between. The CDR3 nucleotides are TGTGCCAGCAGCCAGGGGTGGGCTGGGCAGACCCAGTACTTC. It codes for CASSQGWAGQTQYF.

This rearrangement joins TRBV27 to TRBJ2-1; tentative D call: TRBD2 (5 bases). Germline CDR1 and CDR2: MNHEY and SMNVEV (reference sequence). Trimming shortened V by 0 bases and J by 7 bases, and 13 bases separated the two germline ends. The CDR3 extends over 15 amino acids. The DNA of the CDR3 is TGTGCCAGCAGTTTATCGGCGGGTTCTCCTAATGAGCAGTTCTTC. Translation gives CASSLSAGSPNEQFF.

The chain carries TRBV10-3 and TRBJ2-7; a weak D match, TRBD2 (5 bases). Germline V gives CDR1 ENHRY, CDR2 SYGVKD. The CDR3 is 14 amino acids. V shed 6 bases and J shed 3 bases, with 15 bases lying between them. CDR3 coding DNA: TGTGCCATCAGCGGCCTCGCGGGTGGCTACGAGCAGTACTTC. It specifies CAISGLAGGYEQYF.

In its sample, this clone was seen once. This chain uses TRBV11-1 with TRBJ2-7, with a possible D match to TRBD1 (6 bases). The germline V and J ends were trimmed by 7 bases and 6 bases, with 19 bases remaining between them. Germline CDR1 and CDR2: SGHAT and FQDESV (reference sequence). The CDR3 totals 14 residues. The CDR3 nucleotides are TGTGCCAGCACCCCGGGCACAGGGAATGGCGAGCAGTACTTC. As protein: CASTPGTGNGEQYF.

The rearrangement uses TRBV14 and TRBJ1-5, with D possibly being TRBD1 (6 bases). V was shortened by 6 bases and J by 11 bases, with 14 bases between the two germline ends. CDR3 length: 12 amino acids. Germline CDR1 is SGHDN and CDR2 is FVKESK. The CDR3 coding sequence is TGTGCCAGCAGTCGACAGGCCGGGGCCCAGCATTTT. Its protein product is CASSRQAGAQHF.

This clone was observed a handful of times. This CDR3 is CASSQVQGNQPQHF. DNA for the CDR3: TGCGCCAGCAGCCAGGTACAGGGTAATCAGCCCCAGCATTTT. The chain couples TRBV4-1 to TRBJ1-5, with a possible D match to TRBD1 (6 bases). The CDR3 is 14 amino acids. Germline CDR1 and CDR2: MGHRA and YSYEKL. The ends were cut back, 3 bases at V and 4 bases at J, with 10 bases in the middle.

This clone was detected only once. The chain is built from TRBV11-2 and TRBJ1-5; D is uncertain. CDR1 is SGHAT, CDR2 FQNNGV, per germline. The CDR3 consists of 13 residues. Trimming shortened V by 4 bases and J by 4 bases, and 8 bases separated the two germline ends. As DNA, the CDR3 is TGTGCCAGCAGCTCGGACTGGAATCAGCCCCAGCATTTT. It specifies CASSSDWNQPQHF.

The V call is TRBV28, the J call TRBJ2-5; TRBD1 aligns across 8 bases. The V gene end was trimmed by 1 base and the J gene end by 5 bases; junction bases not matched to a gene: 6. The CDR3 is 15 residues long. CDR1 is MDHEN, CDR2 SYDVKM, per germline. In nucleotides, the CDR3 is TGTGCCAGCAGTTTATTGGCAGGGGGCAGGGAGACCCAGTACTTC. Translating gives CASSLLAGGRETQYF. Looking up the rest from reference TRBV28 and TRBJ2-5 gives the full variable domain: DVKVTQSSRYLVKRTGEKVFLECVQDMDHENMFWYRQDPGLGLRLIYFSYDVKMKEKGDIPEGYSVSREKKERFSLILESASTNQTSMYLCASSLLAGGRETQYFGPGTRLLVL.

The V and J genes are TRBV28 and TRBJ2-1; no definite D call. CDR3 length: 16 residues. Germline V gene lookup returns CDR1 MDHEN and CDR2 SYDVKM. V lost 1 base, J lost 2 bases, and 12 bases lay in between. The CDR3 protein is CASSLLARRAYNEQFF. The DNA for the CDR3 is TGTGCCAGCAGTTTATTAGCTAGAAGAGCCTACAATGAGCAGTTCTTC. The full variable domain, with the rest looked up from reference TRBV28 and TRBJ2-1, is DVKVTQSSRYLVKRTGEKVFLECVQDMDHENMFWYRQDPGLGLRLIYFSYDVKMKEKGDIPEGYSVSREKKERFSLILESASTNQTSMYLCASSLLARRAYNEQFFGPGTRLTVL.

The chain joins TRBV7-2 to TRBJ1-5; D unclear. Germline V gives CDR1 SGHTA, CDR2 FQGNSA. Trimming stripped 0 bases from V and 5 bases from J, with 5 bases between. This CDR3 has 13 residues. Written as DNA, the CDR3 is TGTGCCAGCAGCTTAGCACTCGATCAGCCCCAGCATTTT. This encodes CASSLALDQPQHF.

The chain is built from TRBV29-1 and TRBJ2-2; D gene ambiguous. CDR1 SQVTM and CDR2 ANQGSEA come from the germline V gene. The CDR3 sequence is 14 residues long. V dropped 4 bases and J dropped 4 bases, with 13 bases sitting between them. As DNA, the CDR3 is TGCAGCGTTGGATCTAGTTTGGCCACCGGGGAGCTGTTTTTT. Protein: CSVGSSLATGELFF.

The chain couples TRBV28 to TRBJ2-2, with D unresolved. V was shortened by 7 bases and J by 2 bases, with 8 bases between the two germline ends. The CDR3 contains 13 residues. The germline gives CDR1 MDHEN, CDR2 SYDVKM. The CDR3 DNA follows: TGTGCCAGCACCGAGACTAACACCGGGGAGCTGTTTTTT. It yields the protein CASTETNTGELFF.

The chain has TRBV27 and TRBJ1-2, with 9 bases fitting TRBD1. Germline trimming cut 6 bases from V and 13 bases from J; bases unmatched to any gene: 21. Per the germline V gene, CDR1 is MNHEY and CDR2 is SMNVEV (reference sequence). The CDR3 is 16 residues long. CDR3 in DNA: TGTGCCAGCAGACGGACAGGGGTGGGGCTCTGGGGACCTGCCACCTTC. This gives the protein CASRRTGVGLWGPATF.

The V gene is TRBV28, the J gene TRBJ2-2, with 8 bases identical to TRBD2. The V and J ends lost 6 bases and 13 bases, in that order; junction bases with no gene match: 25. The CDR3 is made up of 18 amino acids. Germline-derived CDR1 and CDR2 are MDHEN and SYDVKM. CDR3 loop: CASSSTPLGAGGRSGLFF. The CDR3 nucleotides read TGTGCCAGCAGCTCGACCCCGCTGGGCGCGGGAGGACGGTCTGGGCTGTTTTTT.

This clone was recorded once. CDR3 DNA sequence: TGTGCCAGCCGGACAGGGGGCCGCTACGAGCAGTACTTC. It yields the protein CASRTGGRYEQYF. The chain links TRBV28 to TRBJ2-7, with 11 bases identical to TRBD1. The CDR3 consists of 13 residues. Germline V gene sequence: CDR1 MDHEN, CDR2 SYDVKM. V trimming: 8 bases; J trimming: 3 bases; junction bases outside the gene matches: 3.

This chain links TRBV30 with TRBJ2-1; no clear D. Per the germline V gene, CDR1 is GTSNPN and CDR2 is SVGIG (reference sequence). Trimming took off 2 bases at V and 7 bases at J, with 6 bases between the two ends. The length of the CDR3 is 11 residues. The CDR3 spells CAWSSSNEQFF. The CDR3 nucleotides read TGTGCCTGGAGTTCGAGTAATGAGCAGTTCTTC.

The rearrangement links TRBV28 to TRBJ2-7; D not resolved. Germline assignment: CDR1 MDHEN and CDR2 SYDVKM. The CDR3 runs 14 residues. V was clipped by 8 bases and J by 2 bases, with 16 bases between them. CDR3 DNA sequence: TGTGCCAGCGAGTACGGTGATTCCCCCTACGAGCAGTACTTC. Protein sequence: CASEYGDSPYEQYF.

This chain joins TRBV27 and TRBJ2-1, with TRBD2 matching over 7 bases. The length of the CDR3 is 18 residues. J was trimmed by 3 bases and V by 1 base; bases with no gene match: 12. Germline V gives CDR1 MNHEY, CDR2 SMNVEV (reference sequence). The CDR3 bases are TGTGCCAGCAGTTTATTACTAGGGAGCGGGAAAGGCTACAATGAGCAGTTCTTC. This gives the protein CASSLLLGSGKGYNEQFF.

V and J are TRBV30 and TRBJ2-3; D call uncertain. The germline gives CDR1 GTSNPN, CDR2 SVGIG (reference sequence). The CDR3 consists of 12 residues. Trimming pared 4 bases from V and 3 bases from J, leaving 8 bases between. The chain's CDR3 is CAWTPQTDTQYF. The CDR3 nucleotides read TGTGCCTGGACACCCCAGACAGATACGCAGTATTTT.

The CDR3 here is CASSFSLDPAFFEQFF. DNA of the CDR3: TGTGCCAGCAGCTTCTCCCTAGACCCCGCCTTTTTTGAGCAGTTCTTC. V usage is TRBV7-2 and J usage is TRBJ2-1; the D is unclear. V was shortened by 3 bases and J by 9 bases, with 21 bases between the two germline ends. The CDR3 runs to 16 residues. Germline V gene lookup returns CDR1 SGHTA and CDR2 FQGNSA.